The source of this TCR beta chain is a study of CD8+ T cells in alopecia areata. Study results and limitations: Clonality in the scalp and expanded CD8+ clones ranked among the top 100 were significantly decreased by tofacitinib. Many of the expanded lesional clones endured in scalp and blood while on tofacitinib. Scalp samples also contribute reads from the resident alphabeta T cells found in normal skin.

Sequencing used cDNA as its template, made by extracting RNA and reverse transcribing it. The assay was immunoSEQ multiplex PCR, and TCRdb's table has in-frame clones only and misses some. Of some 150,000 clones in the sample, about 86% were seen once. Remarks on this clone: No antigen is known for it.

Regarding treatment: oral pan-JAK inhibitor, 5-10 mg twice daily. The V end lost 5 bases, the J end lost 5 bases, and 17 bases lay between the germline ends. The CDR3 spans 14 residues. Per the germline V gene, CDR1 is SGHNT and CDR2 is YYREEE (reference sequence). The chain has TRBV5-4 and TRBJ2-7; either TRBD1 or TRBD2 may supply D (5 bases each). This TCR came from a human donor with alopecia areata. This material consisted of CD8+ T cells sorted from blood, taken at week 4, from a patient treated with tofacitinib. The CDR3 DNA reads TGTGCCAGCAGTTTCGCGGTAGGGGACGACGAGCAGTACTTC. Translation: CASSFAVGDDEQYF.